This TCR beta chain was sequenced in a study of CD8+ T cells in alopecia areata. Study background: Treated patients were scored for severity by percent of scalp affected.

Extracted from the samples, RNA was reverse transcribed into cDNA to serve as the sequencing template. Generated by immunoSEQ multiplex PCR, the TCRdb table keeps only in-frame clones and is missing some. The sample yields about 210,000 clones, 50% to 75% seen once. Study results and caveats: Persistence of many expanded lesional clones was seen in scalp and blood during tofacitinib.

As to treatment: oral pan-JAK inhibitor, 5-10 mg twice daily. Regarding this clone: The antigen is undetermined.

V lost 1 base, J lost 2 bases, and 5 bases stayed unmatched. Germline loops: CDR1 SGHAT, CDR2 FQNNGV. This CDR3 spans 17 amino acids. Sample: CD4+ T cells sorted from blood, taken at week 4, from a patient treated with tofacitinib. This chain links TRBV11-2 with TRBJ1-3; 10 bases line up with TRBD1. This clonotype originated in a human donor with alopecia areata. CDR3 sequence: CASSLVPGTGAGNTIYF. DNA for the CDR3: TGTGCCAGCAGCTTAGTCCCCGGGACAGGGGCTGGAAACACCATATATTTT.